This T cell receptor beta chain was captured by sequencing in a study of blood T cell repertoires in COVID-19. Whole-study context: The United States, Italy and Spain provided the acute and convalescent COVID-19 samples.

Method: immunoSEQ multiplex PCR; TCRdb's copy keeps in-frame clones and lacks some. The sample carries 150,000 to 200,000 clones, over 70% recorded once. Adults between about 18 and 89 years of age took part from more than 20 US areas. The sequenced material came from PBMCs or T cells enriched from blood (not recorded which). The TCR comes from a woman in her sixties or seventies who had recovered from COVID-19.

In DNA form, the CDR3 reads TGTGCCAGCAGCCAAGATTCGAACGGACTAGCGAGAGATACGCAGTATTTT. Amino acid sequence: CASSQDSNGLARDTQYF. V usage is TRBV4-2 and J usage is TRBJ2-3; the match to TRBD2 covers 9 bases. V shed 0 bases, J shed 5 bases, and the junction held 9 bases outside the gene matches. From germline, CDR1 is LGHNA and CDR2 YNFKEQ. The length of the CDR3 is 17 residues.